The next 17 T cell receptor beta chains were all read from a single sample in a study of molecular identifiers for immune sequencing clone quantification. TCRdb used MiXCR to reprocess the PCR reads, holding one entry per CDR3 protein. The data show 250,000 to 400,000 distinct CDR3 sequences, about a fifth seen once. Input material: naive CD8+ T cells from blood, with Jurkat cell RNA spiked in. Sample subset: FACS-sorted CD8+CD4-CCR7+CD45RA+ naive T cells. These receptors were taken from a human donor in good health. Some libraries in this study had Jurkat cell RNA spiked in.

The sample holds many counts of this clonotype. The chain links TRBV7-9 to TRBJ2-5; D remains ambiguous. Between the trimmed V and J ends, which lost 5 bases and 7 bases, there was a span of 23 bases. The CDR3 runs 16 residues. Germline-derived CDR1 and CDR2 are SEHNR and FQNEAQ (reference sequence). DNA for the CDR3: TGTGCCAGCAGCCCGGCCCGGACGCCCCTAGAAGGGACCCAGTACTTC. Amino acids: CASSPARTPLEGTQYF.

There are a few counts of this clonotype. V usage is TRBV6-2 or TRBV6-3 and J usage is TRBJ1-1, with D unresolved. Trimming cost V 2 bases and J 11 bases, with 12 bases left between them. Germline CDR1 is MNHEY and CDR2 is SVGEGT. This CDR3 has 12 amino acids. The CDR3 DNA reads TGTGCCAGCAGTTACGGCCGAGGTATGGCTTTCTTT. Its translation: CASSYGRGMAFF.

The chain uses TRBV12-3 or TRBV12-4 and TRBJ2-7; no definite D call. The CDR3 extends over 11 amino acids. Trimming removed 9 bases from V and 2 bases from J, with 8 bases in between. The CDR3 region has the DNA TGTGCCAGTAAGGGTGCCTACGAGCAGTACTTC. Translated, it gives CASKGAYEQYF.

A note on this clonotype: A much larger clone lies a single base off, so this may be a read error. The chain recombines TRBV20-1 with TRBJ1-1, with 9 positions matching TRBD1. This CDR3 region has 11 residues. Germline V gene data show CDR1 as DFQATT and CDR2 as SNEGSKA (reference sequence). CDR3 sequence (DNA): TGCAGTGCTGGACAGGGGATCAAAGCTTCCTTT. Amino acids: CSAGQGIKASF.

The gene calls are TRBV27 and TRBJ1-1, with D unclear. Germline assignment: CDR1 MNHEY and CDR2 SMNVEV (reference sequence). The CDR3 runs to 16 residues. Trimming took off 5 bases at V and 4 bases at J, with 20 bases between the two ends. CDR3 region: CASSPPGFMTGTEAFF. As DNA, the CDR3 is TGTGCCAGCAGTCCCCCGGGGTTCATGACGGGCACTGAAGCTTTCTTT.

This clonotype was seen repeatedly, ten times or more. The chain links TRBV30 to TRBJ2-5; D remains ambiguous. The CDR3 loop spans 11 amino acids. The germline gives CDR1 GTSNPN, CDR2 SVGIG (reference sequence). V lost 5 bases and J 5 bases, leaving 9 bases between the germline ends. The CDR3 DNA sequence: TGTGCCTGGTCGGCCGGCGAGACCCAGTACTTC. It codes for CAWSAGETQYF.

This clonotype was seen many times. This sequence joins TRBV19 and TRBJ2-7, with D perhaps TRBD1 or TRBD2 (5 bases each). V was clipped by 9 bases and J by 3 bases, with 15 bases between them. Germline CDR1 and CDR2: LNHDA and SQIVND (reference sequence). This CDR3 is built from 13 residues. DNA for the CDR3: TGTGCCAGCAGTCCAGGGACGGGCTACGAGCAGTACTTC. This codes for CASSPGTGYEQYF.

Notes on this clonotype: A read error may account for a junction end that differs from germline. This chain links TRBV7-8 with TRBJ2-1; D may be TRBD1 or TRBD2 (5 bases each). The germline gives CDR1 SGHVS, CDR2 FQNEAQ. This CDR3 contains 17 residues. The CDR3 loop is CASSPPRGQSSNNEQFF. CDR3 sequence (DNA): TGTGCCAGCAGCCCCCCCCGGGGCCAGAGCTCCAACAATGAGCAGTTCTTC.

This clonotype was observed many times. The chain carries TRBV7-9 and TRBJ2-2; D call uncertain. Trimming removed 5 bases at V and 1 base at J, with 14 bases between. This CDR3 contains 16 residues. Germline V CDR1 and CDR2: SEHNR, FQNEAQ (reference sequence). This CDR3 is CASSHPAGRNTGELFF. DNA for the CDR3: TGTGCCAGCAGCCATCCTGCTGGGCGGAACACCGGGGAGCTGTTTTTT.

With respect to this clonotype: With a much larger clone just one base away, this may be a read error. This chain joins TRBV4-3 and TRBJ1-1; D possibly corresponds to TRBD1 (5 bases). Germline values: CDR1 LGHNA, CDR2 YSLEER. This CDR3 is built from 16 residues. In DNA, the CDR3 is TGCGCCAGCAGCCAAGACTTTGGGACGGTGAACACTAAAGCTTTCTTT. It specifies CASSQDFGTVNTKAFF.

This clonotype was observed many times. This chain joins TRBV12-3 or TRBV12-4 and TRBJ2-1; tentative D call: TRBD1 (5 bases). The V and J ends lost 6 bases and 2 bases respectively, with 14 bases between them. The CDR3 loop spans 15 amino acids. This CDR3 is CASRSGLGPYNEQFF. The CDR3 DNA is TGTGCCAGCAGGTCAGGGTTAGGACCCTACAATGAGCAGTTCTTC.

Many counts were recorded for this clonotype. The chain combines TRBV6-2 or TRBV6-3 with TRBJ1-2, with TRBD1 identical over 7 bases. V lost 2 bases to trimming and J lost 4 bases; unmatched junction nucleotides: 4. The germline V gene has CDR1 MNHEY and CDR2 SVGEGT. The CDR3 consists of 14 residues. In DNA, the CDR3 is TGTGCCAGCAGTTACCTGGACAGGACCTATGGCTACACCTTC. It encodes CASSYLDRTYGYTF.

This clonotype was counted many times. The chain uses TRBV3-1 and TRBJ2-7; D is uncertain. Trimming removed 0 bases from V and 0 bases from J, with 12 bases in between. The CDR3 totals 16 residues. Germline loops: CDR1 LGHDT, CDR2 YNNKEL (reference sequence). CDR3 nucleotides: TGTGCCAGCAGCCAAGAGGGTACGGTAAACTCCTACGAGCAGTACTTC. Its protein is CASSQEGTVNSYEQYF.

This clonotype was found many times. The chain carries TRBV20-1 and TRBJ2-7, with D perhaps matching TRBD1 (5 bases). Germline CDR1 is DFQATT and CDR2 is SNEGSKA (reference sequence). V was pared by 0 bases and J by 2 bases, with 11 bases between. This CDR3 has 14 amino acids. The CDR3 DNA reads TGCAGTGCTAGAGATCCGGCAGGGACCTACGAGCAGTACTTC. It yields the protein CSARDPAGTYEQYF.

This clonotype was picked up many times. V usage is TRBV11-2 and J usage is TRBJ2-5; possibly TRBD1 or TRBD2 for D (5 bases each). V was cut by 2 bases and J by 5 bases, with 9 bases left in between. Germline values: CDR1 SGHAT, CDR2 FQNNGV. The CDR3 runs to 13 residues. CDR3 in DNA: TGTGCCAGCAGCTTATGGGGACCGGAGACCCAGTACTTC. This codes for CASSLWGPETQYF.

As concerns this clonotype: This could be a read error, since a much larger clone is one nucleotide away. The CDR3 DNA reads TGTGCCAGCAGCCCTGGGACTCTTAATGGGCAGTTCTTC. This gives the protein CASSPGTLNGQFF. This rearrangement joins TRBV7-9 to TRBJ2-1; D is possibly TRBD2 (6 bases). This CDR3 has 13 amino acids. Germline values: CDR1 SEHNR, CDR2 FQNEAQ (reference sequence).

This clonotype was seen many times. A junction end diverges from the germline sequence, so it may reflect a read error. CDR3 amino acids: CASSHPGDTQYF. As DNA, the CDR3 is TGTGCTAGCAGCCATCCCGGTGATACGCAGTATTTT. The rearrangement uses TRBV7-7 and TRBJ2-3; D not certain. CDR1 and CDR2 from the germline V gene are SSHAT and FNYEAQ (reference sequence). The CDR3 contains 12 residues. The full variable domain, in which reference TRBV7-7 and TRBJ2-3 provide the parts outside the CDR3, is GAGVSQSPRYKVTKRGQDVTLRCDPISSHATLYWYQQALGQGPEFLTYFNYEAQPDKSGLPSDRFSAERPEGSISTLTIQRTEQRDSAMYRCASSHPGDTQYFGPGTRLTVL.